This T cell receptor beta chain was recorded in a study of regulatory and conventional T cells in RAG deficiency. Profiling relied on immunoSEQ multiplex PCR, and the TCRdb table lists in-frame clones only, not all of them. The repertoire holds thousands of clones, with around 80% as singletons. Overall study results and limits: Omenn patients showed >80% Treg-Tconv overlap and shorter CDR3 lengths.

CDR3 size: 16 residues. The V end was cut by 2 bases, the J end by 8 bases, with 16 bases between. Germline CDR1 reads MNHEY; CDR2 reads SMNVEV (reference sequence). This clone was recorded once. Its antigen remains unidentified. This same sample was also part of a study on regulatory T cells. That source reports: Primers: 52 TRBV forward and 13 TRBJ reverse.

The gene calls are TRBV27 and TRBJ1-6; no reliable D call. The sequencing input was CD8+ T cells sorted from blood. This receptor was obtained from a human donor in good health. The CDR3 protein is CASSLGVLAGYSPLHF. CDR3 DNA: TGTGCCAGCAGTTTAGGGGTGCTGGCGGGTTATTCACCCCTCCACTTT.